Sequencing of this T cell receptor beta chain was carried out in a study of tumor-infiltrating lymphocytes in oesophageal squamous cell carcinoma. TCRdb reprocessed the PCR reads via MiXCR and lists one record per CDR3 protein. The sample includes 18,000 or so distinct CDR3 sequences, around 40% of them seen just once. By sample fraction, this clonotype is medium-sized. The V segment lost 4 bases and the J segment 5 bases; nucleotides outside the gene matches: 9. Germline V CDR1 and CDR2: SEHNR, FQNEAQ (reference sequence). The CDR3 loop spans 16 amino acids. The rearrangement links TRBV7-9 to TRBJ2-3; TRBD1 aligns across 10 bases. Specimen: esophageal tumor tissue. The source is a male donor with esophageal squamous cell carcinoma. The CDR3 DNA reads TGTGCCAGCAGCTGGACTCGACAGGGGGCGCAAGATACGCAGTATTTT. It encodes CASSWTRQGAQDTQYF.